Shown below are 21 T cell receptor beta chains from a single sample sequenced in a study of post-analysis software for immune sequencing data. Unique molecular identifiers featured in each of the TCR beta cDNA libraries. TCRdb redid the calling of the PCR reads with MiXCR, one entry per CDR3 protein. The sample yields about 160,000 distinct CDR3 sequences, approximately 35% seen once. Sample: blood, taken after autologous hematopoietic stem cell transplantation. These receptors all come from a girl aged 5 to 17 with multiple sclerosis.

This clonotype has at least ten counts. The chain uses TRBV12-3 or TRBV12-4 and TRBJ1-2; perhaps TRBD1 as D (5 bases). Trimming cost V 6 bases and J 1 base, with 18 bases left between them. The CDR3 totals 16 residues. CDR3 coding DNA: TGTGCCAGCAGCACTGGGACGGCAACCTTTAACTATGGCTACACCTTC. This sequence encodes CASSTGTATFNYGYTF.

This clonotype has just a few counts. The V and J genes are TRBV12-3 or TRBV12-4 and TRBJ2-7; D may be TRBD2 (6 bases). V was clipped by 1 base and J by 6 bases, with 13 bases between them. CDR3 size: 14 residues. CDR3 sequence (DNA): TGTGCCAGCAGTTTAGGAGTCGGAGGGGTCGAGCAGTACTTC. It translates to CASSLGVGGVEQYF.

This clonotype has more than one count but fewer than ten. The chain joins TRBV28 to TRBJ2-1; 7 positions agree with TRBD2. After removal of 5 bases from V and 3 bases from J, the junction contained 7 bases not matched to a gene. The CDR3 runs to 15 residues. CDR1 and CDR2 from the germline V gene are MDHEN and SYDVKM. CDR3 amino acids: CASSPFSGVYNEQFF. The CDR3 region has the DNA TGTGCCAGCAGTCCCTTCAGCGGGGTCTACAATGAGCAGTTCTTC.

This clonotype was found a few times. The chain couples TRBV28 to TRBJ2-1, with D possibly TRBD1 on 6 matching bases. V shed 7 bases and J shed 11 bases, with 12 bases lying between them. The germline V gene has CDR1 MDHEN and CDR2 SYDVKM. The CDR3 sequence is 11 residues long. CDR3 residues: CASMSGQKQFF. The CDR3 nucleotides read TGTGCCAGCATGAGCGGACAGAAGCAGTTCTTC.

The rearrangement uses TRBV20-1 and TRBJ2-7, with 8 bases matching TRBD1. V gave up 5 bases and J gave up 1 base; unmatched junction bases: 13. In germline, CDR1 is DFQATT, CDR2 SNEGSKA (reference sequence). This CDR3 contains 16 residues. The CDR3, as DNA: TGCAGTGCTCCCCGCCAGACAGGGGTGGAGTCCTACGAGCAGTACTTC. It specifies CSAPRQTGVESYEQYF.

This clonotype was seen a few times. The chain carries TRBV5-1 and TRBJ1-1; D may be TRBD1 (6 bases). The CDR3 totals 14 residues. V lost 2 bases to trimming and J lost 5 bases, with 13 bases between them. Germline V CDR1 and CDR2: SGHRS, YFSETQ. CDR3: CASSLTGARTEAFF. Here the CDR3 DNA reads TGCGCCAGCAGCTTAACGGGGGCGCGTACTGAAGCTTTCTTT.

Concerning this clonotype: It may be a read error: a sequence one base away is much more abundant. This sequence joins TRBV20-1 and TRBJ2-1; 8 bases line up with TRBD2. The CDR3 spans 14 residues. Germline CDR1 reads DFQATT; CDR2 reads SNEGSKA (reference sequence). J lost 4 bases, V lost 4 bases, and 6 bases had no gene match. CDR3 sequence reads: CSAMGLVAYNEQFF. The CDR3 nucleotides read TGCAGTGCTATGGGACTAGTGGCATACAATGAGCAGTTCTTC.

The count of this clonotype is one. The chain uses TRBV5-4 and TRBJ1-1; no reliable D call. CDR1 SGHNT and CDR2 YYREEE come from the germline V gene (reference sequence). The V end lost 2 bases, the J end lost 5 bases, and 10 bases lay between the germline ends. CDR3 length: 13 amino acids. The CDR3 coding sequence is TGTGCCAGCAGCTTTGAATCCGGGACTGAAGCTTTCTTT. Translated, it gives CASSFESGTEAFF.

This clonotype has ten or more counts. The rearrangement joins TRBV4-3 to TRBJ2-5; 9 nucleotides match TRBD2. Trimming at V came to 1 base and at J to 3 bases, leaving 6 bases not matched to a gene. Germline CDR1 and CDR2: LGHNA and YSLEER. The CDR3 spans 16 residues. The DNA for the CDR3 is TGCGCCAGCAGCCAAGGAAGGGCTAGCGGGGAAGAGACCCAGTACTTC. It codes for CASSQGRASGEETQYF.

The genes are TRBV7-8 and TRBJ2-4; 7 bases map to TRBD2. TRBJ2-7 matches the DNA end more closely, so the J call is doubtful. This CDR3 has 18 amino acids. CDR1 is SGHVS and CDR2 is FQNEAQ in the germline V gene. The CDR3 region has the DNA TGTGCCAGCAGCTTAGGTGGACTAGTGCCTCAGAGCGAATACGAGCAGTACTTC. Translation: CASSLGGLVPQSEYEQYF.

This clonotype was seen only a few times. The chain uses TRBV6-6 and TRBJ2-7; tentatively, D is TRBD1 or TRBD2 (5 bases each). V lost 7 bases and J 4 bases, leaving 17 bases between the germline ends. The CDR3 consists of 14 residues. The germline V gene has CDR1 MNHNY and CDR2 SVGAGI (reference sequence). CDR3 amino acids: CASTWLGVAYEQYF. In DNA, the CDR3 is TGTGCCAGCACCTGGCTGGGGGTCGCTTACGAGCAGTACTTC.

V usage is TRBV7-2 and J usage is TRBJ1-6; unclear D gene. The CDR3 contains 12 residues. The germline V and J ends were trimmed by 1 base and 8 bases, with 3 bases remaining between them. Germline V gives CDR1 SGHTA, CDR2 FQGNSA. The CDR3 DNA follows: TGTGCCAGCAGCTTAGAGTATTCACCCCTCCACTTT. Amino acid sequence: CASSLEYSPLHF.

This clonotype has just a few counts. V is TRBV5-5 and J is TRBJ1-1; 7 bases fit TRBD1. Looked up from germline, CDR1 is SGHKS and CDR2 is YYEKEE (reference sequence). V dropped 4 bases and J dropped 0; count of bases not matched to a gene: 9. CDR3 length: 16 amino acids. The CDR3, as DNA: TGTGCCAGCAGCCCTGGACAGGTCAACTTGAACACTGAAGCTTTCTTT. Its translation: CASSPGQVNLNTEAFF.

This sequence joins TRBV11-2 and TRBJ1-5; 11 bases map to TRBD1. The V segment lost 5 bases and the J segment 4 bases; nucleotides outside the gene matches: 1. The V gene's germline CDR1 is SGHAT and CDR2 FQNNGV. CDR3 length: 14 residues. CDR3 region: CASSRDRGNQPQHF. The CDR3 nucleotides are TGTGCCAGCAGCCGGGACAGGGGGAATCAGCCCCAGCATTTT.

The sample holds many counts of this clonotype. The J gene is TRBJ2-2, the V gene TRBV29-1; D is ambiguous. Germline CDR1 is SQVTM and CDR2 is ANQGSEA. V lost 3 bases and J lost 1, with 6 bases in between. The CDR3 is made up of 13 amino acids. The CDR3 DNA sequence: TGCAGCGTTGAGTCTAGGAACACCGGGGAGCTGTTTTTT. Its translation is CSVESRNTGELFF.

This clonotype was observed a handful of times. The chain uses TRBV10-3 and TRBJ1-2; tentatively, D is TRBD1 (6 bases). V lost 3 bases and J 1 base, leaving 6 bases between the germline ends. Germline lookup yields CDR1 ENHRY and CDR2 SYGVKD. The CDR3 runs 13 residues. DNA of the CDR3: TGTGCCATCAGTGAAGGGGGTAACTATGGCTACACCTTC. Amino acid sequence: CAISEGGNYGYTF.

Points on this clonotype: A much larger clone lies one base from this, so it may be a read error. The chain links TRBV27 to TRBJ2-7; TRBD2 might be the D (6 bases). CDR1 and CDR2 from the germline V gene are MNHEY and SMNVEV (reference sequence). There are 13 residues in the CDR3. CDR3 coding DNA: TGTGCCAGCAGTTTCGGGAGCTCCTGCGAGCAGTACTTC. It specifies CASSFGSSCEQYF.

The gene calls are TRBV19 and TRBJ2-4, with 9 bases matching TRBD2. The assigned J gene may be wrong: the sequence end matches TRBJ2-5 better. CDR3 length: 14 amino acids. Germline CDR1 reads LNHDA; CDR2 reads SQIVND (reference sequence). The chain's CDR3 is CASRGLAPGETQYF. CDR3 coding DNA: TGTGCCAGTAGAGGACTAGCGCCCGGAGAGACCCAGTACTTC.

The chain links TRBV20-1 to TRBJ1-5; D not certain. The CDR3 contains 17 residues. Germline V gene lookup returns CDR1 DFQATT and CDR2 SNEGSKA (reference sequence). Between the trimmed V and J ends, which lost 0 bases and 0 bases, there was a span of 15 bases. The chain's CDR3 is CSARDPFWVGSNQPQHF. The CDR3 region has the DNA TGCAGTGCTAGAGACCCCTTCTGGGTCGGTAGCAATCAGCCCCAGCATTTT.

This clonotype was picked up a small number of times. This chain uses TRBV12-3 or TRBV12-4 with TRBJ2-4; D not resolved. This CDR3 has 14 residues. The V end was cut by 7 bases, the J end by 2 bases, with 12 bases between. The CDR3 sequence is CASNKAGPKNIQYF. CDR3 coding DNA: TGTGCCAGCAACAAAGCCGGCCCCAAAAACATTCAGTACTTC.

There are a few counts of this clonotype. This chain links TRBV6-6 with TRBJ2-7; 7 bases agree with TRBD2. Germline loops: CDR1 MNHNY, CDR2 SVGAGI (reference sequence). The CDR3 is made up of 14 amino acids. Trimming removed 5 bases from V and 9 bases from J; junction bases left unmatched: 13. In DNA, the CDR3 is TGTGCCAGCAGTCCCGGATCGGGGACTACGCCGCAGTACTTC. This translates into CASSPGSGTTPQYF.